This TCR beta chain was sequenced during a study of regulatory T cells in long-lasting Graves disease. Stated time point: newly diagnosed GD, antithyroid drugs for less than 3 months. PBMC RNA served as the TCR library source. With respect to this clonotype: Its antigen is as yet unknown.

Study-wide findings and caveats: TRBV28, TRBJ1-2 and TRBJ2-5 emerged as the favored segments in persistent disease.

Library construction for TCR beta used iRepertoire HTBI primers and Arm-PCR of CDR3 regions. Each CDR3 protein is one row after TCRdb ran MiXCR on the multiplex PCR reads. The table shows 420,000 or so distinct CDR3 sequences, with about 16% occurring only once. Trimming pared 0 bases from V and 6 bases from J, leaving 14 bases between. CDR1 and CDR2 from the germline V gene are SGDLS and YYNGEE. This CDR3 is built from 15 residues. The same sample was also studied in work on T cells in Graves' hyperthyroidism and ophthalmopathy.

The sequence was collected from a woman aged 18-29 years with Graves disease. V gene TRBV9 combines with J gene TRBJ2-3; D may correspond to TRBD1 or TRBD2 (5 bases each). The specimen was peripheral blood mononuclear cells (PBMCs), collected at new diagnosis, from a patient treated with antithyroid drugs. The CDR3 protein is CASSVGGTTTDTQYF. The CDR3 DNA reads as TGTGCCAGCAGCGTAGGGGGGACCACGACGGATACGCAGTATTTT.